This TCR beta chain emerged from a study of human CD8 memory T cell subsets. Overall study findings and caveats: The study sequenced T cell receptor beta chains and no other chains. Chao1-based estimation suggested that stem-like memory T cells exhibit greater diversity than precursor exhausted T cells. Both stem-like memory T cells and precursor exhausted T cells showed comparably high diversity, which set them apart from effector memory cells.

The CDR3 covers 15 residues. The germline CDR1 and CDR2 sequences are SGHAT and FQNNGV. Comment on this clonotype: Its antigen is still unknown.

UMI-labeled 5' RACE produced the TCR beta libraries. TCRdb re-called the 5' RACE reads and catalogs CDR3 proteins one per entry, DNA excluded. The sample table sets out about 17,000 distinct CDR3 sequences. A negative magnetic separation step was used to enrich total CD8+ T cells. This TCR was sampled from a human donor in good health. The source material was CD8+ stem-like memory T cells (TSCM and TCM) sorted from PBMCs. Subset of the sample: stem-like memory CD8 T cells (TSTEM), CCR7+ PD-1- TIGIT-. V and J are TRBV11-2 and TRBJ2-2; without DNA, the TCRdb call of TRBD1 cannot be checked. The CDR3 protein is CASNGQGVYPGELFF.